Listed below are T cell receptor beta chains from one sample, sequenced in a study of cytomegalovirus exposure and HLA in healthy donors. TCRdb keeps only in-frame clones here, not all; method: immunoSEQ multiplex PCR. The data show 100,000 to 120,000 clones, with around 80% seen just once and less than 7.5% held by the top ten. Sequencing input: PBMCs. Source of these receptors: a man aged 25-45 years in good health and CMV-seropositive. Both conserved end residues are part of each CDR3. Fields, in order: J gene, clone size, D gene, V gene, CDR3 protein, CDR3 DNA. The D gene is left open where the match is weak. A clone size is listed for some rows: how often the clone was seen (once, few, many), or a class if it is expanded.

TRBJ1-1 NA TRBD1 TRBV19 CASSIGTGGWTEAFF TGTGCCAGTAGTATAGGGACAGGGGGATGGACTGAAGCTTTCTTT
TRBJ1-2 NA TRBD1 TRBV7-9 CASSLVGRGPTF TGTGCCAGCAGCTTAGTAGGCAGGGGGCCAACCTTC
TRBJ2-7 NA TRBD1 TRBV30 CALWGQGHEQYF TGTGCCTTATGGGGACAGGGCCACGAGCAGTACTTC
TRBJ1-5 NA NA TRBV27 CASSLSTDQPQHF TGTGCCAGCAGTCTGTCGACAGATCAGCCCCAGCATTTT
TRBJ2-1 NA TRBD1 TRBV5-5 CASSLRQGAQNEQFF TGTGCCAGCAGCCTCCGACAGGGGGCGCAGAATGAGCAGTTCTTC
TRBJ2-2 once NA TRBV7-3 CASSSRQTGNAGELFF TGTGCCAGCAGCTCCAGGCAAACAGGGAACGCCGGGGAGCTGTTTTTT
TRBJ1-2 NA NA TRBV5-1 CASSLKGDYGYTF TGCGCCAGCAGCTTGAAAGGGGACTATGGCTACACCTTC
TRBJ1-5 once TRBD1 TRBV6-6 CASSSPGDSQPQHF TGTGCCAGCAGTTCCCCAGGGGACAGTCAGCCCCAGCATTTT
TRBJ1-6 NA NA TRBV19 CASSSSRQWANSPLHF TGTGCCAGTAGTAGCTCCCGGCAATGGGCTAATTCACCCCTCCACTTT
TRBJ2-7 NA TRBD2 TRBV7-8 CASSFSGGEQYF TGTGCCAGCAGCTTCTCGGGGGGGGAGCAGTACTTC
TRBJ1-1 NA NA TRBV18 CASSPRGPGAEAFF TGTGCCAGCTCACCACGCGGGCCGGGGGCTGAAGCTTTCTTT